Each of the 19 T cell receptor beta chains below was sequenced from the same sample in a study of somatic mutations in cytotoxic T cells in rheumatoid arthritis. TCRdb's copy holds only in-frame clones and misses some; the assay was immunoSEQ multiplex PCR. The sample holds more than 11,000 clones, 60% to 85% seen once. Sequencing used CD8+ T cells sorted from blood. All receptors derive from an adult with rheumatoid arthritis.

The CDR3: CASSIPRGGLTF. CDR3 DNA: TGTGCCAGTAGTATCCCCCGAGGGGGGCTGACCTTC. The chain couples TRBV19 to TRBJ1-2; tentative D call: TRBD1 (6 bases). This CDR3 contains 12 residues. Germline V lookup: CDR1 LNHDA, CDR2 SQIVND (reference sequence). Trimming removed 3 bases from V and 14 bases from J, with 16 bases in between. The full variable domain, with the rest looked up from reference TRBV19 and TRBJ1-2, is DGGITQSPKYLFRKEGQNVTLSCEQNLNHDAMYWYRQDPGQGLRLIYYSQIVNDFQKGDIAEGYSVSREKKESFPLTVTSAQKNPTAFYLCASSIPRGGLTFGSGTRLTVV.

The genes are TRBV7-6 and TRBJ2-3, with TRBD1 matching over 9 bases. CDR3 size: 15 residues. CDR1 and CDR2 (germline): SGHVS, FNYEAQ. The ends lost 3 bases at V and 3 bases at J; junction bases unmatched: 4. The DNA of the CDR3 is TGTGCCAGCAGCTTTGGACAGGGGAGGACAGATACGCAGTATTTT. Amino acids: CASSFGQGRTDTQYF.

The chain recombines TRBV9 with TRBJ1-2; D ambiguous. Germline V gene lookup returns CDR1 SGDLS and CDR2 YYNGEE. The CDR3 has 14 residues. V lost 0 bases, J lost 2 bases, and 8 bases lay in between. Here the CDR3 DNA reads TGTGCCAGCAGCGTAGGAGGGTTGAACTATGGCTACACCTTC. Protein product: CASSVGGLNYGYTF.

V is TRBV11-2 and J is TRBJ2-7, with D tentatively TRBD2 (6 bases). Trimming shortened V by 5 bases and J by 3 bases, and 14 bases separated the two germline ends. The CDR3 is 14 residues long. CDR1 is SGHAT and CDR2 is FQNNGV in the germline V gene. The DNA for the CDR3 is TGTGCCAGCAGCCAAGAGAGGGACTTCTACGAGCAGTACTTC. Protein sequence: CASSQERDFYEQYF.

This chain links TRBV9 with TRBJ2-1; the D is unclear. Germline V gene data show CDR1 as SGDLS and CDR2 as YYNGEE. This CDR3 region has 14 residues. V shed 3 bases and J shed 9 bases, with 16 bases lying between them. CDR3 DNA: TGTGCCAGCAGCGCCCGAGATAACGGCGGTGAGCAGTTCTTC. Amino acid sequence: CASSARDNGGEQFF.

V is TRBV28 and J is TRBJ2-5; 7 nucleotides line up with TRBD2. The CDR3 is 16 amino acids. V trimming: 5 bases; J trimming: 4 bases; junction bases outside the gene matches: 13. CDR1 MDHEN and CDR2 SYDVKM come from the germline V gene. The CDR3 region has the DNA TGTGCCAGCAGTGACCCCGGGGGGTATAGAGGAGAGACCCAGTACTTC. It is translated as CASSDPGGYRGETQYF. The whole variable domain, remainder taken from reference TRBV28 and TRBJ2-5, is DVKVTQSSRYLVKRTGEKVFLECVQDMDHENMFWYRQDPGLGLRLIYFSYDVKMKEKGDIPEGYSVSREKKERFSLILESASTNQTSMYLCASSDPGGYRGETQYFGPGTRLLVL.

About this clone itself: Other nucleotide sequences from this sample produce the same CDR3. The J gene is TRBJ2-5, the V gene TRBV4-1; 8 positions match TRBD1. V lost 1 base, J lost 4 bases, and 2 bases stayed unmatched. CDR3 length: 14 amino acids. Germline loops: CDR1 MGHRA, CDR2 YSYEKL. The CDR3 loop is CASSQGTGTETQYF. The CDR3 nucleotides are TGCGCCAGCAGCCAAGGGACAGGGACAGAGACCCAGTACTTC.

The rearrangement joins TRBV25-1 to TRBJ1-2; the match to TRBD1 covers 9 bases. The germline CDR1 and CDR2 sequences are MGHDK and SYGVNS. V shed 1 base, J shed 6 bases, and the junction held 6 bases outside the gene matches. CDR3 length: 15 amino acids. This CDR3 is CASSEWGQGDNGYTF. The CDR3 nucleotides read TGTGCCAGCAGTGAATGGGGACAGGGTGACAATGGCTACACCTTC.

The V and J genes are TRBV27 and TRBJ2-5; TRBD1 agrees at 8 bases. CDR3 length equals 14 residues. V shed 5 bases and J 3 bases; nucleotides not matched to a gene: 5. The germline V gene encodes CDR1 MNHEY and CDR2 SMNVEV (reference sequence). The CDR3 loop is CASSPRTGKETQYF. In DNA, the CDR3 is TGTGCCAGCAGTCCTAGGACAGGGAAAGAGACCCAGTACTTC.

CDR3 sequence: CASSLGDRTYEQYF. The DNA of the CDR3 is TGTGCCAGCAGTTTAGGGGACAGGACCTACGAGCAGTACTTC. The chain links TRBV27 to TRBJ2-5; 8 nucleotides line up with TRBD1. The J call is uncertain, as TRBJ2-7 better fits the DNA end. Germline V gene data show CDR1 as MNHEY and CDR2 as SMNVEV (reference sequence). The CDR3 covers 14 residues.

This clone is labeled medium-sized (0.01 to 0.1%). The chain has TRBV19 and TRBJ1-1; 9 nucleotides align to TRBD1. The CDR3 length is 15 residues. Trimming at V came to 5 bases and at J to 3 bases, leaving 7 bases not matched to a gene. From germline, CDR1 is LNHDA and CDR2 SQIVND (reference sequence). The CDR3 spells CASSPWGQGHTEAFF. CDR3 nucleotides: TGTGCCAGTAGTCCCTGGGGACAGGGCCACACTGAAGCTTTCTTT.

This chain joins TRBV9 and TRBJ2-3; D is unclear. The V gene's germline CDR1 is SGDLS and CDR2 YYNGEE. V dropped 0 bases and J dropped 2 bases, with 4 bases sitting between them. The CDR3 is 13 residues long. CDR3: CASSVATTDTQYF. The CDR3 coding sequence is TGTGCCAGCAGCGTAGCCACCACAGATACGCAGTATTTT. Full variable domain (remainder filled in from reference TRBV9 and TRBJ2-3): DSGVTQTPKHLITATGQRVTLRCSPRSGDLSVYWYQQSLDQGLQFLIQYYNGEERAKGNILERFSAQQFPDLHSELNLSSLELGDSALYFCASSVATTDTQYFGPGTRLTVL.

The J gene is TRBJ1-1, the V gene TRBV30; D perhaps matches TRBD1 (6 bases). Germline V gene sequence: CDR1 GTSNPN, CDR2 SVGIG (reference sequence). V shed 0 bases and J shed 4 bases, with 12 bases lying between them. CDR3 length equals 14 residues. The CDR3 sequence is CAWSVMGGATEAFF. In DNA, the CDR3 is TGTGCCTGGAGTGTAATGGGGGGGGCCACTGAAGCTTTCTTT.

This rearrangement joins TRBV6-6 to TRBJ2-3; 7 nucleotides align to TRBD2. V lost 6 bases and J lost 4; bases outside the gene matches: 7. This CDR3 is built from 14 residues. CDR1 and CDR2 (germline): MNHNY, SVGAGI (reference sequence). CDR3 sequence reads: CASSLLTSADTQYF. The CDR3, as DNA: TGTGCCAGCAGCTTGCTTACTAGCGCAGATACGCAGTATTTT.

The genes are TRBV7-6 and TRBJ2-1; tentative D call: TRBD2 (6 bases). The CDR3 totals 14 residues. Trimming cost V 0 bases and J 5 bases, with 8 bases left between them. CDR1 is SGHVS, CDR2 FNYEAQ, per germline. The CDR3 protein is CASSLARGNNEQFF. The CDR3 DNA follows: TGTGCCAGCAGCTTAGCGCGGGGAAACAATGAGCAGTTCTTC. Using reference TRBV7-6 and TRBJ2-1 for the parts outside the CDR3, the full variable domain is GAGVSQSPRYKVTKRGQDVALRCDPISGHVSLYWYRQALGQGPEFLTYFNYEAQQDKSGLPNDRFSAERPEGSISTLTIQRTEQRDSAMYRCASSLARGNNEQFFGPGTRLTVL.

This rearrangement joins TRBV29-1 to TRBJ1-2; D is undetermined. Germline V lookup: CDR1 SQVTM, CDR2 ANQGSEA. The CDR3 contains 13 residues. Trimming took 3 bases from V and 6 from J, leaving 14 bases between them. The CDR3 bases are TGCAGCGTTGACTTGGGGATTATACATGGCTACACCTTC. Translating it yields CSVDLGIIHGYTF.

V gene TRBV19 combines with J gene TRBJ1-1, with TRBD1 as a possible D gene (5 bases). The CDR3 covers 15 residues. CDR1 and CDR2 (germline): LNHDA, SQIVND (reference sequence). With 1 base removed from V and 0 bases from J, the gap between germline ends came to 9 bases. CDR3: CASSIAEGMNTEAFF. Written as DNA, the CDR3 is TGTGCCAGTAGTATAGCGGAGGGGATGAACACTGAAGCTTTCTTT.

This sequence joins TRBV28 and TRBJ2-5; 7 bases agree with TRBD2. The end of the DNA is better explained by TRBJ2-7, so the J call may be wrong. CDR3 size: 14 residues. Germline CDR1 is MDHEN and CDR2 is SYDVKM. The CDR3: CASSGRTSKYEQYF. The CDR3 DNA follows: TGTGCCAGCAGTGGGAGGACTAGTAAGTACGAGCAGTACTTC.

The rearrangement joins TRBV28 to TRBJ2-5; D possibly corresponds to TRBD1 (7 bases). V was cut by 7 bases and J by 5 bases, with 20 bases left in between. Germline CDR1 and CDR2: MDHEN and SYDVKM. The CDR3 consists of 15 residues. CDR3 bases: TGTGCCAGCACCTCCGGAGGGGGCCTAGAGGAGACCCAGTACTTC. Protein sequence: CASTSGGGLEETQYF.